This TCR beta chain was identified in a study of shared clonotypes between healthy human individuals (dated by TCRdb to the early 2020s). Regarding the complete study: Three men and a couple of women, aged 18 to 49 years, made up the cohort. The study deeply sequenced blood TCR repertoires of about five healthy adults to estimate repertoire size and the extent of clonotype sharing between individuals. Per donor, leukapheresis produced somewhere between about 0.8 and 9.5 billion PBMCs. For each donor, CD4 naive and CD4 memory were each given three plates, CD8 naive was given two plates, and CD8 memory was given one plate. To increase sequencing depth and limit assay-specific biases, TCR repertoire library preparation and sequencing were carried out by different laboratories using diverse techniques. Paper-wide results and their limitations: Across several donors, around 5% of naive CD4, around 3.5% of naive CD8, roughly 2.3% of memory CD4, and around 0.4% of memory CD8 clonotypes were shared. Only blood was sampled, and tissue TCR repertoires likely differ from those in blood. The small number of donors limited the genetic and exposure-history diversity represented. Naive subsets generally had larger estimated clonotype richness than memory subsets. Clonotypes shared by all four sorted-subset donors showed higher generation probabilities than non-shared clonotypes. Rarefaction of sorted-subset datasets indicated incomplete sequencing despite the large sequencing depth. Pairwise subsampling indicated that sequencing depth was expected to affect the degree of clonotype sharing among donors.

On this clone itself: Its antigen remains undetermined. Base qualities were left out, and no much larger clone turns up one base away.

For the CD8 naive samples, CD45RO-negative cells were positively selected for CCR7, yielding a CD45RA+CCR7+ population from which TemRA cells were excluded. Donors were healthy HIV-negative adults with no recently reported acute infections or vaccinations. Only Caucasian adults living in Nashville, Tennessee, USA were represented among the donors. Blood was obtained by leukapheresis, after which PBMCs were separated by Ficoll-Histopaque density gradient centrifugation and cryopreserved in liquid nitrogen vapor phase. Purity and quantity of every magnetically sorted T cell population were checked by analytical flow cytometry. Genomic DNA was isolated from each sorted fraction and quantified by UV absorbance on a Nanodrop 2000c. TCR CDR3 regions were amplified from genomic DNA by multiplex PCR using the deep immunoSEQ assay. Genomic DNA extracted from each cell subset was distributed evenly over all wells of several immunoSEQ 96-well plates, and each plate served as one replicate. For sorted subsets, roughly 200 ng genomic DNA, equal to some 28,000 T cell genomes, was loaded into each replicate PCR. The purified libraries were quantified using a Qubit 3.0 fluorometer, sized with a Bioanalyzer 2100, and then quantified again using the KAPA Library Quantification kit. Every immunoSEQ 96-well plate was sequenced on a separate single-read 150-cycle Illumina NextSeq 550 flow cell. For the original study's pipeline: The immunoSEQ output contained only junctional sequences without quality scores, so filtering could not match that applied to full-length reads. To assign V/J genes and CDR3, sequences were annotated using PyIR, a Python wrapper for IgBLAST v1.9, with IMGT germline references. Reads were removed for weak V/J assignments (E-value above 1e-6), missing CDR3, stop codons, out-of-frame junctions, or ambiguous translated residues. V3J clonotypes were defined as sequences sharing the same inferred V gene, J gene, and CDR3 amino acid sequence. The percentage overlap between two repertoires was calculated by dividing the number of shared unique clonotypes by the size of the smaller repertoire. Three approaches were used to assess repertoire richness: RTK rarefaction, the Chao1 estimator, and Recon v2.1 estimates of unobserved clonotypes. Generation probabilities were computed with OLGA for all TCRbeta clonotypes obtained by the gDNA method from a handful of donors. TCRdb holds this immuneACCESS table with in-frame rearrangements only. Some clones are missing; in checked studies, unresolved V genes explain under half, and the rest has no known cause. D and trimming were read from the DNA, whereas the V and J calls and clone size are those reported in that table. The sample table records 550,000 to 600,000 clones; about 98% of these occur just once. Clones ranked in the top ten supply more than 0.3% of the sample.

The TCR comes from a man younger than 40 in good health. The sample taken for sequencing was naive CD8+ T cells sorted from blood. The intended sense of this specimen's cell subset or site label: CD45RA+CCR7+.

The nucleotide sequence reads TGTGCCAGCAGCTTAGAACGGGACCTCTACGAGCAGTACTTC. It is translated as CASSLERDLYEQYF. The rearranged segments are TRBV13 and TRBJ2-7; the D gene is possibly TRBD1 or TRBD2, with 5 bases matching each. V gives up 1 base and J gives up 3 bases, and the segment between their germline ends measures 10 bases. From the cysteine through the phenylalanine, the CDR3 covers 14 amino acids. The read is trimmed to its CDR3 DNA, 42 bases read in frame from base 1. CDR1 and CDR2 are read off the germline V gene (reference sequence) as PRHDT and FYEKMQ.